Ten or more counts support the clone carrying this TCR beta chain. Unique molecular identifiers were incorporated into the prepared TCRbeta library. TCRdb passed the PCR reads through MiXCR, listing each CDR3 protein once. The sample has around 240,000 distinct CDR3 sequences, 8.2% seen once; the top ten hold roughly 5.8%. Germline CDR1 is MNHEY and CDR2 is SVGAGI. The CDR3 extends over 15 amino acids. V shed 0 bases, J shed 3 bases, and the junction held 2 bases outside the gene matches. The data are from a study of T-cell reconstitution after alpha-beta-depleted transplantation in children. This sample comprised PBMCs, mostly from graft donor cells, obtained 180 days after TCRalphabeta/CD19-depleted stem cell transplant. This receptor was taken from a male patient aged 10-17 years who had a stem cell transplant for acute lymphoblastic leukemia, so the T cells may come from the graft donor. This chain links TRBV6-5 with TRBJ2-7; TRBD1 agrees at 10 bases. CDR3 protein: CASSYSDRGFYEQYF. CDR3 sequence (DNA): TGTGCCAGCAGTTACTCGGACAGGGGGTTCTACGAGCAGTACTTC.